Reported below is one T cell receptor (beta chain). CDR1 is LNHDA, CDR2 SQIVND, per germline (reference sequence). This CDR3 has 13 residues. Trimming removed 5 bases at V and 5 bases at J, with 13 bases between. This specimen comes from a study of preoperative IRX-2 immunotherapy in early breast cancer. Sequenced by immunoSEQ multiplex PCR; TCRdb stores in-frame clones only, minus some. The profile shows approximately 96,000 clones, roughly 90% of them singletons. The treatment denotes: preoperative locoregional IRX-2 cytokine immunotherapy. V gene TRBV19 combines with J gene TRBJ2-7, with D tentatively TRBD1 (5 bases). The specimen comprised tumor tissue, sampled after IRX-2 immunotherapy. This TCR derives from a human donor with breast cancer. CDR3 nucleotides: TGTGCCAGTAGTCAGGGTCTTCTCAACGAGCAGTACTTC. This sequence encodes CASSQGLLNEQYF.